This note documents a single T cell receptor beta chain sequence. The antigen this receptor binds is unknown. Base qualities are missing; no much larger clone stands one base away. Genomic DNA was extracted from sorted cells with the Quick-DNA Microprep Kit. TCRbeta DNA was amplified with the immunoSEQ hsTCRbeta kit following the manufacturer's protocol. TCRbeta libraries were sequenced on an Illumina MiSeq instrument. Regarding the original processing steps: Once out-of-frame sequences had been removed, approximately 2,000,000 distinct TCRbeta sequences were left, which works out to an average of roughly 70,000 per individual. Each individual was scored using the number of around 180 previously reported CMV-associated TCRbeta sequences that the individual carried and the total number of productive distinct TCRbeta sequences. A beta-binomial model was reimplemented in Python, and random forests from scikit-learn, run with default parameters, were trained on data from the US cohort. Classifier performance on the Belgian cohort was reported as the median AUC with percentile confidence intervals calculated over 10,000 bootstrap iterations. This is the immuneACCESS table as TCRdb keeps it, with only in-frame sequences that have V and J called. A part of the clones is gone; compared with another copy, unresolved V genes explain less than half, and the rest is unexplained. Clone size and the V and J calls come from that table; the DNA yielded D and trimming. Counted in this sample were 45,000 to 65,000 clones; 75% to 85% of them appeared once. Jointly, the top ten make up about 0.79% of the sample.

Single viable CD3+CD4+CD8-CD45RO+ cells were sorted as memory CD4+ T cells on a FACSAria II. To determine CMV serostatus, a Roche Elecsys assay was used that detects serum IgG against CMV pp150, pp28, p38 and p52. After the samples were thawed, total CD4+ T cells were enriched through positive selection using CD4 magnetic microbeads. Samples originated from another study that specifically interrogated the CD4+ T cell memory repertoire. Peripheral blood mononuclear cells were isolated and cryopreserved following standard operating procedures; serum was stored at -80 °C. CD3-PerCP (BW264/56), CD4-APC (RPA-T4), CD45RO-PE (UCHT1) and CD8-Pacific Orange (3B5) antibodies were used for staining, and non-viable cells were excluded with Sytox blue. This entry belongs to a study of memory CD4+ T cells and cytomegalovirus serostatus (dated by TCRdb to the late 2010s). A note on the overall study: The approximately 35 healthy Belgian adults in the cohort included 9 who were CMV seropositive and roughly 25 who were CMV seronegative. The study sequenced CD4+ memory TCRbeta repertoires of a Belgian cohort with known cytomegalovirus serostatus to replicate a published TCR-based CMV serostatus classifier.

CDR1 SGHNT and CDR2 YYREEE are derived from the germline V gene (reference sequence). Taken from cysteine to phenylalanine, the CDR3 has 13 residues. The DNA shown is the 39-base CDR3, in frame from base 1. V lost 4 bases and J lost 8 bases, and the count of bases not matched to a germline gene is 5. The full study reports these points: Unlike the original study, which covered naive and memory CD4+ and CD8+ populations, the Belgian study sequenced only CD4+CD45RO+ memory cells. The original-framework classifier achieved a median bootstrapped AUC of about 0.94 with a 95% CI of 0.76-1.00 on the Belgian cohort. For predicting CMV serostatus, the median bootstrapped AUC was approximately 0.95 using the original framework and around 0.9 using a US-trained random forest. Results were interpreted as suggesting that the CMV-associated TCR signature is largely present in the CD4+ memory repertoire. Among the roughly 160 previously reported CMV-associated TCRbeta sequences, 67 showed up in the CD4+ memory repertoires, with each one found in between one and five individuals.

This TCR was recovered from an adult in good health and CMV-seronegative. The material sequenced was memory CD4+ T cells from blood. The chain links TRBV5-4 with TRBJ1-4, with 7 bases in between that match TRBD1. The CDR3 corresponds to CASSLTGKEKLFF. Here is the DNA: TGTGCCAGCAGCCTGACAGGGAAAGAAAAACTGTTTTTT.